A selection of T cell receptor beta chains follows, all from one sample in a study of T cells after yellow fever vaccination. TCRdb re-derived calls from the 5' RACE reads in MiXCR, one entry per CDR3 protein. This table holds some 350,000 distinct CDR3 sequences, around 10% found once. This specimen was PBMCs, taken on the day of the first yellow fever vaccination. These receptors were taken from a man between 18 and 29 years old who received the YFV17D yellow fever vaccine. Both conserved end residues are part of each CDR3. The order of the fields is D gene, J gene, clone size, V gene, CDR3 DNA, CDR3 protein. A D gene is named only where the DNA matches it firmly. The listing skips clone size in some rows; elsewhere it reads once, few, many or a size class.

-,TRBJ2-2,few,TRBV5-1,TGCGCCAGCAGCCCCGAGGGGTCTATCGGCACCGGGGAGCTGTTTTTT,CASSPEGSIGTGELFF
-,TRBJ2-1,-,TRBV7-3,TGTGCCAGCAGCTTATATGGGGGGGCTGGGTCGGATTCCAATGAGCAGTTCTTC,CASSLYGGAGSDSNEQFF
-,TRBJ2-7,-,TRBV7-9,TGTGCCAGCAGCTCGAACGACAGGCCCTACGAGCAGTACTTC,CASSSNDRPYEQYF
-,TRBJ1-6,-,TRBV5-1,TGCGCCAGCAGCTCGCAGGGCTGGGATTCACCCCTCCACTTT,CASSSQGWDSPLHF
-,TRBJ2-2,-,TRBV6-1,TGTGCCAGCAGACGCGCCGGGACCACCACCGGGGAGCTGTTTTTT,CASRRAGTTTGELFF
-,TRBJ1-1,-,TRBV4-3,TGCGCCAGCAGCCACCTGGGGGTGAACACTGAAGCTTTCTTT,CASSHLGVNTEAFF
TRBD2,TRBJ2-3,few,TRBV5-1,TGCGCCAGCAGCTTGGCCCTATGGGTAGCGGGGGGCCACACAGATACGCAGTATTTT,CASSLALWVAGGHTDTQYF
-,TRBJ2-3,few,TRBV11-3,TGTGCCAGCAGTCAGCTGGAAGATACGCAGTATTTT,CASSQLEDTQYF
-,TRBJ1-2,-,TRBV5-6,TGTGCCAGCAGCCCGCCGGTAGGGCGACAACATGGCTACACCTTC,CASSPPVGRQHGYTF
-,TRBJ1-5,few,TRBV3-1,TGTGCCACAGGGGACGGTCAGCCCCAGCATTTT,CATGDGQPQHF
TRBD1,TRBJ2-7,-,TRBV5-1,TGCGCCAGCAGCGGGACAGGGATGTCCTACGAGCAGTACTTC,CASSGTGMSYEQYF
TRBD2,TRBJ2-3,few,TRBV4-3,TGCGCCAGCAGCCAATTAGCGGGGGGGCCGACAGATACGCAGTATTTT,CASSQLAGGPTDTQYF
-,TRBJ1-5,-,TRBV6-1,TGTGCCAGCAGTGAATGGGGACGGAGCAATCAGCCCCAGCATTTT,CASSEWGRSNQPQHF
TRBD2,TRBJ2-1,few,TRBV20-1,TGCAGTGCTAGAGAAGGAGCGGGGGACGTCAATGAGCAGTTCTTC,CSAREGAGDVNEQFF
TRBD1,TRBJ2-2,-,TRBV2,TGTGCCAGCGCTGGGACAGGGGTCACCGGGGAGCTGTTTTTT,CASAGTGVTGELFF
-,TRBJ2-1,many,TRBV11-1,TGTGCCAGCAGCCTGCATAGGGGGAATGAGCAGTTCTTC,CASSLHRGNEQFF
-,TRBJ1-4,-,TRBV7-2,TGTGCCAGCAGCTTTGGGATCGGTGAAAAACTGTTTTTT,CASSFGIGEKLFF
TRBD2,TRBJ2-2,few,TRBV4-1,TGCGCCAGCAGCCCCGGGACTAGCGGGGGGGGGGAGCTGTTTTTT,CASSPGTSGGGELFF
-,TRBJ2-1,few,TRBV20-1,TGCAGCGCGGGACTGAGCTCCTACAATGAGCAGTTCTTC,CSAGLSSYNEQFF
-,TRBJ1-4,once,TRBV10-3,TGTGCCATCAGCGACCTTCCCTCGGGGGGCTCAACTAATGAAAAACTGTTTTTT,CAISDLPSGGSTNEKLFF
-,TRBJ2-6,-,TRBV5-6,TGTGCCAGCAGCCTCGCCCCGACGGTACCCAACGTCCTGACTTTC,CASSLAPTVPNVLTF
TRBD2,TRBJ2-4,-,TRBV9,TGTGCCAGCAGCGTAGAGGCTAGCGGGGGGCCAGCCAAAAACATTCAGTACTTC,CASSVEASGGPAKNIQYF
TRBD2,TRBJ2-5,-,TRBV5-4,TGTGCCACCGAAGAAAGAGCGGGAGGGGAGACCCAGTACTTC,CATEERAGGETQYF
-,TRBJ1-1,-,TRBV6-2/TRBV6-3,TGTGCCAGCAGTGTAGACAGTGCCGTCCCTGAAGCTTTCTTT,CASSVDSAVPEAFF
-,TRBJ2-7,few,TRBV4-3,TGCGCCAGCAGCCACCACAAGGACAGCTCCTACGAGCAGTACTTC,CASSHHKDSSYEQYF
-,TRBJ1-4,medium-sized,TRBV7-2,TGTGCCAGCAGCCCCGGCGGAGGGCGTGCAACTAATGAAAAACTGTTTTTT,CASSPGGGRATNEKLFF
TRBD1,TRBJ1-4,few,TRBV7-2,TGTGCCAGCAGCTCCACGCACAGGGGGCAGGGGGAAAAACTGTTTTTT,CASSSTHRGQGEKLFF
-,TRBJ2-3,many,TRBV20-1,TGCAGTGCTAGGTCACTGGGACAAAATACGCAGTATTTT,CSARSLGQNTQYF
-,TRBJ2-3,-,TRBV4-3,TGCGCCAGCAGCCAAGCTTTAGGAGCAGATACGCAGTATTTT,CASSQALGADTQYF
-,TRBJ2-5,few,TRBV7-9,TGTGCCAGCAGTCCCCGGGCGGCCCAAGAGACCCAGTACTTC,CASSPRAAQETQYF
TRBD2,TRBJ2-1,few,TRBV7-2,TGTGCCAGCAACTTCGGACTAGCGTACTACAATGAGCAGTTCTTC,CASNFGLAYYNEQFF
TRBD2,TRBJ2-5,many,TRBV5-4,TGTGCCAGCAGCTTGGCGGTCTTAGCGGGGGCCCAAGAGACCCAGTACTTC,CASSLAVLAGAQETQYF
TRBD2,TRBJ2-5,few,TRBV3-1,TGTGCCAGCAGGACCCCGGGTCTAGCGGGGTTAGAGACCCAGTACTTC,CASRTPGLAGLETQYF
-,TRBJ1-6,-,TRBV6-1,TGTGCCAGCAGGCCCGGACAGAATTCACCCCTCCACTTT,CASRPGQNSPLHF
-,TRBJ1-2,few,TRBV4-1,TGCGCCAGCAGCCAAGAGGGTCAGGGTTGGGCCTACACCTTC,CASSQEGQGWAYTF
-,TRBJ2-7,many,TRBV3-1,TGTGCCAGCAGCCAAGATATTTCCTACGAGCAGTACTTC,CASSQDISYEQYF
-,TRBJ2-6,few,TRBV3-1,TGTGCCAGCAGCCAAGACGACGGGACTGCCGAGTCTGGGGCCAACGTCCTGACTTTC,CASSQDDGTAESGANVLTF
-,TRBJ2-3,-,TRBV7-2,TGTGCCAGCGGGGTCCTAGATACGCAGTATTTT,CASGVLDTQYF
-,TRBJ2-3,-,TRBV5-4,TGTGCCAGCAGCCGCGGGGCGGGGGCCCAAGGGGATACGCAGTATTTT,CASSRGAGAQGDTQYF
TRBD1,TRBJ2-1,-,TRBV6-2/TRBV6-3,TGTGCCAGCAGTGGACCGGGACAGGGGGTATGGGAGCAGTTCTTC,CASSGPGQGVWEQFF
-,TRBJ2-1,-,TRBV12-3/TRBV12-4,TGTGCCAGCAGTTTATGGGGGTCGGATGAGCAGTTCTTC,CASSLWGSDEQFF
-,TRBJ1-5,few,TRBV21-1,TGTGCCAGCAGCACCCCCGTGGGCAGGGAAGTCAATCAGCCCCAGCATTTT,CASSTPVGREVNQPQHF
TRBD2,TRBJ2-1,-,TRBV6-1,TGTGCCAGCAGGACTAGCGGGGGGCCGAACTCCTACAATGAGCAGTTCTTC,CASRTSGGPNSYNEQFF
-,TRBJ2-5,many,TRBV4-1,TGCGCCAGCAGCCAAGACCAACCGGGACGGTCAGAGACCCAGTACTTC,CASSQDQPGRSETQYF
-,TRBJ1-5,-,TRBV6-2/TRBV6-3,TGTGCCAGCAGTTATACCAAGACTCAGCCCCAGCATTTT,CASSYTKTQPQHF
-,TRBJ1-1,few,TRBV7-2,TGTGCCAGCAGCCGTAATTCTATGAACACTGAAGCTTTCTTT,CASSRNSMNTEAFF
TRBD1,TRBJ1-6,-,TRBV20-1,TGCAGTGCTAGAGTGGGGACAGGGGGCGATAATTCACCCCTCCACTTT,CSARVGTGGDNSPLHF
-,TRBJ2-3,-,TRBV20-1,TGCAGTACCCAGGGGGGTAGCGGGGTTACAGATACGCAGTATTTT,CSTQGGSGVTDTQYF
-,TRBJ1-1,few,TRBV18,TGTGCCAGCTCCAGAGAACACGGTGAAGCTTTCTTT,CASSREHGEAFF